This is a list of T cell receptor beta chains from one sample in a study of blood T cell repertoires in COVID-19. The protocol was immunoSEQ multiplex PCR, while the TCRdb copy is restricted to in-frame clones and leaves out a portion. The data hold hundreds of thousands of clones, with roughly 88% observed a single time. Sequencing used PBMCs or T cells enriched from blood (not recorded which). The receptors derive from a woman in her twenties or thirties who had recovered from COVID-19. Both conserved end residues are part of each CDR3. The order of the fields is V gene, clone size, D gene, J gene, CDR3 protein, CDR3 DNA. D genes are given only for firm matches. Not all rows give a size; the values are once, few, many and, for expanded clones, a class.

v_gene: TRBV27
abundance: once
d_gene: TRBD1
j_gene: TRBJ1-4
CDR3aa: CASSLWGQAEKLFF
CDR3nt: TGTGCCAGCAGTTTATGGGGACAGGCGGAAAAACTGTTTTTT

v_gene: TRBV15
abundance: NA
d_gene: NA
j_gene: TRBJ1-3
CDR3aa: CATSRVSSGNTIYF
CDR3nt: TGTGCCACCAGCAGGGTCAGCTCTGGAAACACCATATATTTT

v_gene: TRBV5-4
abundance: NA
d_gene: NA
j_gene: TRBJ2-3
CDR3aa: CASSLILGATDTQYF
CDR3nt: TGTGCCAGCAGCTTGATCTTGGGGGCCACAGATACGCAGTATTTT

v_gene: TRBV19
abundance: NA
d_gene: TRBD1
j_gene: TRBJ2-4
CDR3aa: CASSFAYSGQGIHNIQYF
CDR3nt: TGTGCCAGTAGTTTTGCATACTCGGGACAGGGCATCCATAACATTCAGTACTTC

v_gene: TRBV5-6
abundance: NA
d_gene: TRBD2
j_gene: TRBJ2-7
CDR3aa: CASSLFGTSGGPGYYEQYF
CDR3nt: TGTGCCAGCAGCTTATTTGGAACTAGCGGGGGGCCCGGCTACTACGAGCAGTACTTC

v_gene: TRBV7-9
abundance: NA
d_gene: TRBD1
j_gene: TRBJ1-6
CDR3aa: CASSLARGPSYNSPLHF
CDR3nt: TGTGCCAGCAGCTTGGCCAGGGGGCCCTCCTATAATTCACCCCTCCACTTT

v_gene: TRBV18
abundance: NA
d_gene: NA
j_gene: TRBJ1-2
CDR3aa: CASSPPGQSPYGYTF
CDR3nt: TGTGCCAGCTCACCACCCGGACAGAGCCCCTATGGCTACACCTTC

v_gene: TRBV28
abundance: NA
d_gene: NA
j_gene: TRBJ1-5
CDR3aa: CASSLLGDNQPQHF
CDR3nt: TGTGCCAGCAGCCTTCTAGGGGATAATCAGCCCCAGCATTTT

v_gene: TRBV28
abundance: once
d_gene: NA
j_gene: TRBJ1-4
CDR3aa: CASSPLGAFTNEKLFF
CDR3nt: TGTGCCAGCAGTCCCTTGGGAGCATTTACTAATGAAAAACTGTTTTTT

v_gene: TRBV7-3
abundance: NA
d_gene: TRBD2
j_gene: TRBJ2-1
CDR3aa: CASSLMGLAGEEQFF
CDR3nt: TGTGCCAGCAGCTTAATGGGACTAGCGGGAGAAGAGCAGTTCTTC

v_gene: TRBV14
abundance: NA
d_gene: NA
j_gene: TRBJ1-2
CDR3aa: CASSVGQPNYGYTF
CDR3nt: TGTGCCAGCAGCGTTGGACAGCCTAACTATGGCTACACCTTC

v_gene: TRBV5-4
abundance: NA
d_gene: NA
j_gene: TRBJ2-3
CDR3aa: CASSAGGTDTQYF
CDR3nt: TGTGCCAGCAGCGCGGGTGGCACAGATACGCAGTATTTT

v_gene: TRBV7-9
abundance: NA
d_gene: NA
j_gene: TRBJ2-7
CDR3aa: CASTKSTSRVYEQYF
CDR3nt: TGTGCCAGCACCAAATCCACTAGCAGAGTCTACGAGCAGTACTTC

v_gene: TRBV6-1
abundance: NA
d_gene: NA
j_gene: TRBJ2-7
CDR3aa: CASSEWAFQYF
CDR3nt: TGTGCCAGCAGTGAATGGGCTTTTCAGTACTTC

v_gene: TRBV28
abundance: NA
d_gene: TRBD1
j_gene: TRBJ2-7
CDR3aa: CASSLHRGPGSSYEQYF
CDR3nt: TGTGCCAGCAGTTTACACAGGGGCCCTGGGTCCTCCTACGAGCAGTACTTC

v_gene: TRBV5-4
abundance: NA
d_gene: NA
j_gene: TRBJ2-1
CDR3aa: CASSSQRQSSYNEQFF
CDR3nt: TGTGCCAGCAGCTCCCAGAGACAGAGCTCCTACAATGAGCAGTTCTTC

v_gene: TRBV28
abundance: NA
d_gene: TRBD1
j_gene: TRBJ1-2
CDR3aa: CASSFLQAGGSGYTF
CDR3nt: TGTGCCAGCAGTTTCCTTCAGGCAGGGGGCTCTGGCTACACCTTC

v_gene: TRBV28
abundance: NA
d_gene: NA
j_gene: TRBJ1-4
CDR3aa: CASSRVGPGDNEKLFF
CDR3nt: TGTGCCAGCAGCCGCGTAGGTCCAGGGGATAATGAAAAACTGTTTTTT

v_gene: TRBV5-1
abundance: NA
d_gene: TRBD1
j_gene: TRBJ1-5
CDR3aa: CASSSTGDSNQPQHF
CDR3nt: TGCGCCAGCAGCTCAACAGGGGATAGCAATCAGCCCCAGCATTTT

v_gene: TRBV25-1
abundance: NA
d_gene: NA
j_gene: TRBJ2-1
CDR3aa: CASSAPGTQYNEQFF
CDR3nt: TGTGCCAGCAGTGCCCCCGGGACTCAGTACAATGAGCAGTTCTTC

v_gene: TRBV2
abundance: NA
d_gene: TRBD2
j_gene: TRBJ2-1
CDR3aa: CASNGRWDNEQFF
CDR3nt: TGTGCCAGCAACGGGAGGTGGGACAATGAGCAGTTCTTC

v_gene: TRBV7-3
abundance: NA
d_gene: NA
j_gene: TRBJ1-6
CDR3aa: CASSWQGQNSPLHF
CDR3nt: TGTGCCAGCAGCTGGCAGGGGCAAAATTCACCCCTCCACTTT

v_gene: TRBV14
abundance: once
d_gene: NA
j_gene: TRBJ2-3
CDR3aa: CASSQDVVRTTDTQYF
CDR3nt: TGTGCCAGCAGCCAAGACGTCGTCAGAACAACAGATACGCAGTATTTT

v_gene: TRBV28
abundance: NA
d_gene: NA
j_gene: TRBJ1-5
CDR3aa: CASSKPCTDGVCQPQHF
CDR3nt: TGTGCCAGCAGTAAACCTTGCACTGACGGAGTTTGTCAGCCCCAGCATTTT

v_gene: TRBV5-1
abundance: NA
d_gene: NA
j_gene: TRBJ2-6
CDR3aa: CASSLVSRSSGANVLTF
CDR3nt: TGCGCCAGCAGCTTGGTTTCCAGAAGTTCTGGGGCCAACGTCCTGACTTTC

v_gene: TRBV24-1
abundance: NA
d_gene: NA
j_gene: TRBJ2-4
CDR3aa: CATGHERANIQYF
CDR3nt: TGTGCCACGGGACATGAGAGGGCAAACATTCAGTACTTC